This T cell receptor beta chain was sequenced for a study of cytomegalovirus exposure and HLA in healthy donors. Study as a whole: About 85 million unique TCRs from HLA-typed donors were held in an early release of data. Study conclusions and caveats: Most TCR sequences proved rare, with some public TCRs found in many donors. In a later analysis, TCR beta V- and J-gene trimming showed a link to a missense DCLRE1C variant.

With respect to this clone: The antigen is not known.

The PCR contained 60 Vbeta and 13 Jbeta primers. The method was immunoSEQ multiplex PCR; TCRdb's version includes in-frame clones alone and lacks a portion of them. The data contain 200,000 to 250,000 clones, more than 75% of them seen just once; the ten biggest clones take up roughly 1.3%. V lost 6 bases to trimming and J lost 2 bases, with 11 bases between them. The CDR3 covers 13 residues. Germline V gene lookup returns CDR1 MDHEN and CDR2 SYDVKM. This clonotype was obtained from a human donor in good health. The sample was PBMCs. The chain recombines TRBV28 with TRBJ2-7, with D possibly TRBD2 on 5 matching bases. This chain's CDR3 is CASRTGNTYEQYF. In DNA form, the CDR3 reads TGTGCCAGCAGAACGGGGAACACCTACGAGCAGTACTTC.